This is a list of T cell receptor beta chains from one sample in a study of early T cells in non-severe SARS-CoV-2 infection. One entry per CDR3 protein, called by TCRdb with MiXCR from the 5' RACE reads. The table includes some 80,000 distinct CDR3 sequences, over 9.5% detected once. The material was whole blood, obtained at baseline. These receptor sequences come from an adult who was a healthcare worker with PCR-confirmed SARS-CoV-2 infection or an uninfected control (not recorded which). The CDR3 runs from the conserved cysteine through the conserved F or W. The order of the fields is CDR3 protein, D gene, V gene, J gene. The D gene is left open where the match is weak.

CASSFGGFSYEQYF	NA	TRBV27	TRBJ2-7
CATSRDLARVDNEQFF	NA	TRBV15	TRBJ2-1
CASSLRVGRDYEQYF	NA	TRBV27	TRBJ2-7
CASSQADSSYNEQFF	NA	TRBV3-1	TRBJ2-1
CSVQPSERETQYF	NA	TRBV29-1	TRBJ2-5
CASSLTRQGSGELFF	TRBD1	TRBV2	TRBJ2-2
CASSARDLTDTQYF	NA	TRBV7-9	TRBJ2-3
CASSQLAGAYNEQFF	TRBD2	TRBV6-5	TRBJ2-1
CASSPGTSGSGETQYF	TRBD2	TRBV12-3/TRBV12-4	TRBJ2-5
CASRQTGVSNQPQHF	NA	TRBV6-5	TRBJ1-5
CASSPGRTSGGWGELFF	TRBD2	TRBV11-1	TRBJ2-2